This TCR beta chain came from a study of radiation and T cells in renal cell carcinoma. This clone appeared a single time. CDR1 and CDR2 (germline): SGHNT, YYREEE (reference sequence). V lost 4 bases and J 0 bases, leaving 20 bases between the germline ends. This CDR3 is 19 amino acids long. Profiling relied on immunoSEQ multiplex PCR, and the TCRdb table lists in-frame clones only, not all of them. Here the sample spans 70,000 to 80,000 clones, 65% to 90% being singletons. Time point here: blood 2 weeks post-SBRT. Treatment meaning: 15 Gy SBRT to primary tumor, nephrectomy 4 weeks later. The sequence derives from a woman between 45 and 60 years old with renal cell carcinoma. This sample comprised blood, obtained from a patient whose treatment included radiotherapy and nephrectomy. The chain uses TRBV5-4 and TRBJ2-6, with D perhaps matching TRBD2 (6 bases). The CDR3: CASSVTLGGLFSGANVLTF. The CDR3, as DNA: TGTGCCAGCAGCGTGACTTTGGGCGGACTATTCTCTGGGGCCAACGTCCTGACTTTC.